This T cell receptor beta chain stems from a study of T cells in localized non-small cell lung cancer. Only a few counts were recorded for this clone. Clones were read by immunoSEQ multiplex PCR, and TCRdb kept only the in-frame ones, dropping some. The sample contains over 50,000 clones, approximately 80% of which appear only once. This clonotype was sampled from a man aged 40 to 75 with stage III lung adenocarcinoma. The input for sequencing was peripheral blood mononuclear cells, taken before any cancer treatment.

The CDR3 loop is CASSPQGQNTEAFF. As DNA, the CDR3 is TGTGCCAGCAGCCCCCAAGGACAGAACACTGAAGCTTTCTTT. This rearrangement joins TRBV7-9 to TRBJ1-1; D may be TRBD1 (5 bases). The CDR3 loop spans 14 amino acids. V was pared by 5 bases and J by 1 base, with 11 bases between. CDR1 is SEHNR and CDR2 is FQNEAQ in the germline V gene (reference sequence).